This T cell receptor beta chain was recovered during a study of Ad26.COV2.S vaccination and SARS-CoV-2 variants (dated by TCRdb to the early 2020s). About the full investigation: The specificity and breadth of SARS-CoV-2-reactive T cell receptors after Ad26.COV2.S vaccination were assessed by TCRbeta repertoire sequencing. A total of around 32 samples were included in the TCR-sequenced set, comprising roughly 19 Ad26.COV2.S vaccine recipients, 5 placebo recipients and 8 SARS-CoV-2 convalescent individuals. Paper-wide results and their limitations: After vaccination, spike-specific CD8+ and CD4+ T cell responses were reported to show substantial breadth. It was noted by the authors that total T cell responses may have been underestimated by the TCR breadth and depth analyses. Higher spike-specific TCR breadth was observed in Ad26.COV2.S recipients than in placebo recipients (P = 0.0014). Non-spike TCR breadth was comparable between vaccine and placebo recipients, consistent with the vaccine containing only spike.

The time point label for this specimen denotes: individuals recovered from natural SARS-CoV-2 infection. Worth noting for this clone: It lacks a known antigen. Within one base of it there is no much larger clone, and no base qualities were kept.

V is pruned by 5 bases and J by 5 bases, leaving 6 bases of the junction without a gene match. CDR3 length: 15 amino acids, cysteine to phenylalanine. Only the CDR3 part of the read is kept: 45 bases, read in frame from the first base. From the germline V gene, CDR1 is SQVTM and CDR2 is ANQGSEA. The immunoSEQ Assay was the method used to sequence TCRbeta CDR3 regions. After extraction, genomic DNA underwent amplification by bias-controlled multiplex PCR, followed by high-throughput sequencing. The original pipeline was this. Collapsing and filtering of sequences were performed to quantify the absolute abundance of each unique TCRbeta CDR3 region. T cell fraction was estimated by normalization of TCRbeta template counts to usable DNA, with usable DNA being measured through amplification of reference genes present in all nucleated cells. Repertoire TCRs were annotated as SARS-CoV-2-specific when V gene, CDR3 amino acid sequence and J gene were exactly matched to a known reactive TCR set. The reference SARS-CoV-2 TCR set was obtained from MIRA and was filtered for enrichment in COVID-19-positive ImmuneCODE repertoires, whereby public or cross-reactive TCRs were removed. Drawing on the MIRA antigens, annotated TCRs were analysed further at the level of specific ORF or position within ORF. Breadth was defined as annotated unique rearrangements over total unique productive rearrangements; depth was the summed frequency of those rearrangements. TCR breadth was compared between groups using two-sided Wilcoxon rank-sum tests. The immuneACCESS repertoire file appears here via TCRdb, limited to in-frame rearrangements. These files lack a portion of the clones; in checked studies, under half of the deficit traces to unresolved V genes, and the cause of the others is not known. Clone size and V and J calls were adopted from that table, with D and trimming inferred from the DNA. The sample records nearly 95,000 clones, less than 85% of which are singletons. The top ten hold about 15% of the sample.

The sample here was peripheral blood, taken after recovery from COVID-19. The TCR comes from a human donor who had recovered from COVID-19. This sequence uses TRBV29-1 and TRBJ2-2, with 12 middle bases fitting TRBD2. In nucleotide form, the sequence is TGCAGCGTTACACTAGCGGGAGGTCGTACCGGGGAGCTGTTTTTT. This encodes CSVTLAGGRTGELFF.